These T cell receptor beta chains were read from a single sample in a study of shared clonotypes between healthy human individuals. Using immunoSEQ multiplex PCR, the repertoire was profiled, and TCRdb retains in-frame clones only, with some absent. The data show roughly 810,000 clones, approximately 97% seen once. Sequenced: naive CD8+ T cells sorted from blood. Receptor source: a man aged 25 to 40 in good health. The CDR3 runs from the conserved cysteine through the conserved F or W. A D gene is named only where the DNA matches it firmly. Some rows have no size entry. The others give once, few or many, or a class for an expanded clone.

j_call,v_call,d_call,clone_size,cdr3_length,cdr3_nt,cdr3_aa
TRBJ2-5,TRBV7-2,NA,NA,15,TGTGCCAGCAGCTCTATCAGTACTTTCCAAGAGACCCAGTACTTC,CASSSISTFQETQYF
TRBJ2-3,TRBV9,TRBD1,NA,17,TGTGCCAGCAGCTTCCGGACAGGGGGCTTTAGTACAGATACGCAGTATTTT,CASSFRTGGFSTDTQYF
TRBJ1-5,TRBV19,TRBD1,NA,15,TGTGCCAGTAGTATACAGGGGGCTAACAATCAGCCCCAGCATTTT,CASSIQGANNQPQHF
TRBJ2-3,TRBV7-9,TRBD2,NA,17,TGTGCCAGCAGCTTACCTACGGGGGGGCACGAGGCGGATACGCAGTATTTT,CASSLPTGGHEADTQYF
TRBJ1-4,TRBV6-1,NA,NA,13,TGTGCCAGCAGCTTTACATTGGGGGGAAAACTGTTTTTT,CASSFTLGGKLFF
TRBJ2-1,TRBV28,TRBD2,few,15,TGTGCCAGCAGACTAGCGGGGAGCTCCTACAATGAGCAGTTCTTC,CASRLAGSSYNEQFF
TRBJ2-2,TRBV9,NA,few,15,TGTGCCAGCAGCGTAGGCGGGGTGGGGAGCGGGGAGCTGTTTTTT,CASSVGGVGSGELFF
TRBJ2-1,TRBV10-3,TRBD1,NA,16,TGTGCCATCAGTGATCCCCCGGGACAGACGTACAATGAGCAGTTCTTC,CAISDPPGQTYNEQFF
TRBJ1-2,TRBV18,NA,NA,15,TGTGCCAGCTCACCCCCAGATTCTAGCAACTATGGCTACACCTTC,CASSPPDSSNYGYTF
TRBJ2-7,TRBV28,NA,NA,13,TGTGCCAGCAGTTTGTTAGAACTTTACGAGCAGTACTTC,CASSLLELYEQYF
TRBJ2-7,TRBV12-2,NA,NA,23,TGTGCAAGTCGCCCCGGACTAGCCTACCGGGTGTCTAAGTTATACGGCTCTCTCTACGAGCAGTACTTC,CASRPGLAYRVSKLYGSLYEQYF
TRBJ2-1,TRBV9,NA,NA,15,TGTGCCAGCAGCGTAGGTTGGGGCAGAAGCTTTGAGCAGTTCTTC,CASSVGWGRSFEQFF
TRBJ2-5,TRBV28,TRBD1,NA,14,TGTGCCAGCAACCCCAGGACAGGGGAGGGGACCCAGTACTTC,CASNPRTGEGTQYF
TRBJ2-1,TRBV29-1,TRBD2,NA,19,TGCAGCGTTGAAGAACCTGGACTAGCGGCTTCTAGCTCCTACAATGAGCAGTTCTTC,CSVEEPGLAASSSYNEQFF
TRBJ2-1,TRBV27,TRBD2,once,14,TGTGCCAGCAGGACTAGCGGGGTCTATAATGAGCAGTTCTTC,CASRTSGVYNEQFF
TRBJ1-1,TRBV20-1,NA,NA,11,TGCAGTGCTATTTTCATGGCTGAAGCTTTCTTT,CSAIFMAEAFF
TRBJ2-3,TRBV27,TRBD2,NA,13,TGTGCCAGCAGGGGACTAGCGGCAGATACGCAGTATTTT,CASRGLAADTQYF
TRBJ2-7,TRBV27,NA,NA,13,TGTGCCAGCAGCTCGGGGTTCTCCTACGAGCAGTACTTC,CASSSGFSYEQYF
TRBJ2-1,TRBV7-9,NA,NA,15,TGTGCCAGCAGCTTAGACTGGGGGCGCTACAATGAGCAGTTCTTC,CASSLDWGRYNEQFF
TRBJ2-7,TRBV29-1,TRBD2,NA,16,TGCAGCGTGCAGGGACTAGCGGGAGTGAACCATTACGAGCAGTACTTC,CSVQGLAGVNHYEQYF
TRBJ1-5,TRBV7-2,NA,NA,17,TGTGCCAGCAGCTTAGCCTCCTTAAGGGGTGGCAATCAGCCCCAGCATTTT,CASSLASLRGGNQPQHF
TRBJ1-1,TRBV6-6,TRBD1,NA,16,TGTGCCAGCAGTTACCCCTTTGACAGGGTGGGCACTGAAGCTTTCTTT,CASSYPFDRVGTEAFF
TRBJ2-7,TRBV27,TRBD2,once,15,TGTGCCAGCAGTTTTTCAGTAGCGGGCACCTACGAGCAGTACTTC,CASSFSVAGTYEQYF
TRBJ1-4,TRBV27,TRBD1,NA,15,TGTGCCAGCAGGGGGTCAGGGGGAAGCCGCGGGAAACTGTTTTTT,CASRGSGGSRGKLFF
TRBJ2-3,TRBV29-1,NA,NA,16,TGCAGCGTTGAAAGTGGGACTTTCAGTTTCACAGATACGCAGTATTTT,CSVESGTFSFTDTQYF
TRBJ2-7,TRBV13,NA,once,14,TGTGCCAGCAGCCCTTCAGGTCCCTCCTACGAGCAGTACTTC,CASSPSGPSYEQYF
TRBJ2-7,TRBV6-5,TRBD1,NA,14,TGTGCCAGCAGTACCGGGACAGGGCTACTCGAGCAGTACTTC,CASSTGTGLLEQYF
TRBJ1-2,TRBV30,TRBD1,NA,13,TGTGCCTGGAGTGACGGGACAGACTATGGCTACACCTTC,CAWSDGTDYGYTF
TRBJ2-1,TRBV10-1,NA,NA,14,TGCGCCAGCAGTGAGAGCGCAGGGACGAATGAGCAGTTCTTC,CASSESAGTNEQFF
TRBJ1-1,TRBV9,NA,NA,16,TGTGCCAGCAGCGTAGATTTGTTGACTTCGTACACTGAAGCTTTCTTT,CASSVDLLTSYTEAFF
TRBJ2-7,TRBV7-9,NA,NA,15,TGTGCCAGCAGCTTAATGGGGGAGGGGGCCTACGAGCAGTACTTC,CASSLMGEGAYEQYF
TRBJ1-4,TRBV29-1,NA,NA,14,TGCAGCGTTGAAGGGGTGGGGTCCAATGAAAAACTGTTTTTT,CSVEGVGSNEKLFF
TRBJ2-7,TRBV27,NA,NA,13,TGTGCCAGCAGTTTCACACGTACCTACGAGCAGTACTTC,CASSFTRTYEQYF
TRBJ1-1,TRBV10-3,NA,NA,11,TGTGCCATCAGTGAGGGGTCTGAAGCTTTCTTT,CAISEGSEAFF
TRBJ2-2,TRBV7-9,NA,once,15,TGTGCCAGCAGCTTAGAGAGGCTACCAACCGGGGAGCTGTTTTTT,CASSLERLPTGELFF
TRBJ1-5,TRBV7-6,TRBD1,NA,14,TGTGCCAGCAGCTCCGGGACAGGGATTCAGCCCCAGCATTTT,CASSSGTGIQPQHF
TRBJ2-5,TRBV4-3,TRBD1,NA,15,TGCGCCAGCAGCCCAGGGGGCCTCGGACAAGAGACCCAGTACTTC,CASSPGGLGQETQYF
TRBJ2-7,TRBV10-2,NA,NA,15,TGCGCCAGCAGTGAGTCGCAGGACAGCTCCTACGAGCAGTACTTC,CASSESQDSSYEQYF
TRBJ2-1,TRBV7-9,NA,NA,11,TGTGCCAGCAGCCGAAACAATGAGCAGTTCTTC,CASSRNNEQFF
TRBJ2-3,TRBV14,TRBD1,NA,18,TGTGCCAGCAGCCGAGGGTCCGGGACAGGGGTGCGCACAGATACGCAGTATTTT,CASSRGSGTGVRTDTQYF